These T cell receptor beta chains were read from a single sample in a study of regulatory T cells in long-lasting Graves disease. MiXCR, run by TCRdb on the multiplex PCR reads, gives a single entry per CDR3 protein. The table shows fewer than 350,000 distinct CDR3 sequences, with 18% occurring only once. The sequencing here drew on peripheral blood mononuclear cells (PBMCs), taken at new diagnosis, from a patient treated with antithyroid drugs. The receptor set was obtained from a female donor with Graves disease. The CDR3 runs from the conserved cysteine through the conserved F or W. D genes are given only for firm matches.

d_call j_call v_call cdr3_aa
NA TRBJ1-4 TRBV28 CASRTTNEKLFF
NA TRBJ1-6 TRBV5-1 CASRDWSPLHF
NA TRBJ1-1 TRBV6-1 CASRRGDVEAFF
NA TRBJ1-2 TRBV5-1 CASTPRAGDNYGYTF
TRBD2 TRBJ2-7 TRBV6-5 CASSYGRLAGDYEQYF
TRBD2 TRBJ2-1 TRBV5-1 CASSLLSGSVSLSSYNEQFF
NA TRBJ2-3 TRBV5-1 CASQEGAGRTDTQYF
TRBD2 TRBJ2-7 TRBV6-2/TRBV6-3 CASSSHPPGSSGPMSYEQYF
TRBD1 TRBJ2-7 TRBV6-7 CASLRQGNLPTYEQYF
TRBD1 TRBJ1-2 TRBV28 CASSTGTGMVMDYGYTF
NA TRBJ2-3 TRBV11-2 CASSYTAPTDTQYF
NA TRBJ1-1 TRBV30 CAWSSPLPEAFF
NA TRBJ1-5 TRBV19 CASSIARAEPQHF
NA TRBJ2-7 TRBV28 CASRPPGPNYEQYF
TRBD1 TRBJ2-1 TRBV11-2 CASSFYRGLSTYNEQFF